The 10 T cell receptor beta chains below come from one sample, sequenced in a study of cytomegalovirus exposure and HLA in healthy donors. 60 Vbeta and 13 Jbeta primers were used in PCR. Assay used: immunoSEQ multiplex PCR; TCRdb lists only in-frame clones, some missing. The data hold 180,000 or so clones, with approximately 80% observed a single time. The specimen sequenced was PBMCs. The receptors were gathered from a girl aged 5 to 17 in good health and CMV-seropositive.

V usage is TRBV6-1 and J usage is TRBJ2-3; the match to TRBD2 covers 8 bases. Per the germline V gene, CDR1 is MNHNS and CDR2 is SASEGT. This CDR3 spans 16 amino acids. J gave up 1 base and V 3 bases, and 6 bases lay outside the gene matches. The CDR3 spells CASSETSGRGTDTQYF. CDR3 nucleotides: TGTGCCAGCAGTGAGACGAGCGGGAGAGGCACAGATACGCAGTATTTT.

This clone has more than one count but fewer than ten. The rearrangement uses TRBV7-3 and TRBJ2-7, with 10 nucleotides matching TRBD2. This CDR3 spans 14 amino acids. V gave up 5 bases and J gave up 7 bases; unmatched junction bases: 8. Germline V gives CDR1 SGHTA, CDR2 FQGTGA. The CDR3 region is CASSPTSGTVEQYF. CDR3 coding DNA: TGTGCCAGCAGCCCAACTAGCGGGACGGTGGAGCAGTACTTC.

CDR3 amino acids: CASSLEGLSSYEQYF. The DNA of the CDR3 is TGTGCCAGCAGCTTAGAGGGGCTCAGCTCCTACGAGCAGTACTTC. The chain recombines TRBV7-2 with TRBJ2-7; TRBD1 might be the D (5 bases). V lost 1 base and J lost 0, with 10 bases in between. Per the germline V gene, CDR1 is SGHTA and CDR2 is FQGNSA. The CDR3 runs 15 residues.

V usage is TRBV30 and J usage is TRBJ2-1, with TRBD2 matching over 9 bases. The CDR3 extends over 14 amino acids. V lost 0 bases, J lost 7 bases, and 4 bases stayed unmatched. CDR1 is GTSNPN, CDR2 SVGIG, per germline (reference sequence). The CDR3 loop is CAWSVAGGINEQFF. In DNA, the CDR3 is TGTGCCTGGAGTGTAGCGGGAGGAATTAATGAGCAGTTCTTC.

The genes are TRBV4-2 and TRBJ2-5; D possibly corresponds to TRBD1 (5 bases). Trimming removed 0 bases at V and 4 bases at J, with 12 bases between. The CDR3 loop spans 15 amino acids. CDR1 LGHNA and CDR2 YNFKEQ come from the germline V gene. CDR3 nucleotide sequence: TGTGCCAGCAGCCAAGATCAGGGAAAACCAGAGACCCAGTACTTC. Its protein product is CASSQDQGKPETQYF.

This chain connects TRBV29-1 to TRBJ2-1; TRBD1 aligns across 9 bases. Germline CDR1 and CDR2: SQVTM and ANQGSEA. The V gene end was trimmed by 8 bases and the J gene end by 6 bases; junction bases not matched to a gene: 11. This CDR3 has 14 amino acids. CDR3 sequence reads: CSSEGTGKVNEQFF. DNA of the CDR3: TGCAGCTCCGAGGGGACAGGGAAGGTCAATGAGCAGTTCTTC.

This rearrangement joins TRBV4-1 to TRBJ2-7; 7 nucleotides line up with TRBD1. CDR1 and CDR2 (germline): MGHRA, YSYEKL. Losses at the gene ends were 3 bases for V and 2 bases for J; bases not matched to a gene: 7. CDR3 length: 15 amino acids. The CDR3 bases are TGCGCCAGCAGCCATCCTGGACAGGACCCCTACGAGCAGTACTTC. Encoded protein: CASSHPGQDPYEQYF.

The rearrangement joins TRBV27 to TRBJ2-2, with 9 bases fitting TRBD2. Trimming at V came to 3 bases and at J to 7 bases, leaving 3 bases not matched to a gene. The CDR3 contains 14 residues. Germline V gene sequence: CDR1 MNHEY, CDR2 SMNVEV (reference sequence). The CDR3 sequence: CASSFVTSGGELFF. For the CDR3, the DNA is TGTGCCAGCAGTTTTGTGACTAGCGGCGGGGAGCTGTTTTTT.

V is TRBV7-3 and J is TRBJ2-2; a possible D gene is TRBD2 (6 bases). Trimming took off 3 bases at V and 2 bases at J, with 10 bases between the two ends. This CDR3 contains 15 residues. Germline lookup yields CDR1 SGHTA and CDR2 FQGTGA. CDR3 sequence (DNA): TGTGCCAGCAGCTTGGGGGGAGGAAACACCGGGGAGCTGTTTTTT. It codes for CASSLGGGNTGELFF.

The CDR3 loop is CASSRRGDQPQHF. Written as DNA, the CDR3 is TGCGCCAGCAGCCGCAGGGGAGATCAGCCCCAGCATTTT. The chain is built from TRBV5-1 and TRBJ1-5, with a tentative D call TRBD1 (6 bases). V was trimmed by 4 bases and J by 5 bases, leaving 10 bases between them. Germline V gives CDR1 SGHRS, CDR2 YFSETQ. The CDR3 covers 13 residues.